A selection of T cell receptor beta chains follows, all from one sample in a study of cytomegalovirus exposure and HLA in healthy donors. The protocol was immunoSEQ multiplex PCR, while the TCRdb copy is restricted to in-frame clones and leaves out a portion. The table includes about 150,000 clones, about two thirds detected once. The sample taken for sequencing was PBMCs. The receptor set was obtained from a man in his forties in good health and CMV-seronegative. The CDR3 runs from the conserved cysteine through the conserved F or W. Each record gives: V gene, J gene, D gene, clone size, CDR3 DNA, CDR3 protein. A D gene is named only where the DNA matches it firmly. Some rows have no size entry. The others give once, few or many, or a class for an expanded clone.

TRBV7-9	TRBJ1-4	TRBD1	.	TGTGCCAGCAGGCGACAGGGTGCAACTAATGAAAAACTGTTTTTT	CASRRQGATNEKLFF
TRBV4-2	TRBJ1-2	TRBD1	.	TGTGCCAGCAGCCAAGCCGGAGGACAGGGGGGAAATGGCTACACCTTC	CASSQAGGQGGNGYTF
TRBV7-2	TRBJ1-2	TRBD1	few	TGTGCCAGCAGCCCAGGACAGGGGTATGGCTACACCTTC	CASSPGQGYGYTF
TRBV4-1	TRBJ2-7	.	.	TGCGCCAGCAGCCAAGATCTGGCGGGGAAAAACGAGCAGTACTTC	CASSQDLAGKNEQYF
TRBV7-9	TRBJ2-7	TRBD2	.	TGTGCCAGCAGCCCGATGCTAGCGGACGAGCAGTACTTC	CASSPMLADEQYF
TRBV5-3	TRBJ2-7	TRBD2	.	TGTGCCAGAAGCCTATCGGGACTAGCGGGGCAGATCTCCTACGAGCAGTACTTC	CARSLSGLAGQISYEQYF
TRBV18	TRBJ1-1	TRBD1	.	TGTGCCAGCACGAGGGAACAGGGGCGCATGAACACTGAAGCTTTCTTT	CASTREQGRMNTEAFF
TRBV6-4	TRBJ2-7	.	.	TGTGCCAGCAGTGCTTCCCCCGAGCAGTACTTC	CASSASPEQYF
TRBV6-1	TRBJ2-1	.	.	TGTGCCAGCAGTCGGACAGCTTACAATGAGCAGTTCTTC	CASSRTAYNEQFF
TRBV2	TRBJ1-2	.	.	TGTGCCAGCAGGACGGACAATAACTATGGCTACACCTTC	CASRTDNNYGYTF
TRBV5-4	TRBJ2-3	.	.	TGTGCCAGCAGCTTGGGTTCCCCTAGCACAGATACGCAGTATTTT	CASSLGSPSTDTQYF
TRBV9	TRBJ2-2	.	.	TGTGCCAACAGGGGGGGGATCACCGGGGAGCTGTTTTTT	CANRGGITGELFF
TRBV19	TRBJ2-3	TRBD2	.	TGTGCCAGTAGTACCGGACTAGCGGGGGGCACAGATACGCAGTATTTT	CASSTGLAGGTDTQYF
TRBV4-1	TRBJ2-2	TRBD2	few	TGCGCCAGCAGCCAACAACCGGGACTAGGAGTCGGGGAGCTGTTTTTT	CASSQQPGLGVGELFF
TRBV29-1	TRBJ2-2	TRBD1	.	TGCAGCGTTGAAGTTGTGGGACAGGGACCGGTGTTTTTT	CSVEVVGQGPVFF
TRBV6-1	TRBJ1-2	TRBD1	.	TGTGCCAGCAGTCTCCTCGGACAGGGTGACGGCTACACCTTC	CASSLLGQGDGYTF
TRBV6-1	TRBJ1-4	TRBD1	.	TGTGCCAGCAGTCAGGGGGACAGGGGTGATGAAAAACTGTTTTTT	CASSQGDRGDEKLFF
TRBV11-2	TRBJ1-2	.	.	TGTGCCAGCAGTTCCGGGGGGGCCGGCTACACCTTC	CASSSGGAGYTF
TRBV27	TRBJ1-4	.	.	TGTGCCAGCAGTTTATCGGACGGTACAGGGAGACATGAAAAACTGTTTTTT	CASSLSDGTGRHEKLFF
TRBV7-9	TRBJ2-7	TRBD1	.	TGTGCGGGACAGGGATCCTACGAGCAGTACTTC	CAGQGSYEQYF
TRBV6-5	TRBJ1-2	.	.	TGTGCCAGCAGGACGGGAGACCACCTCTATGGCTACACCTTC	CASRTGDHLYGYTF
TRBV7-9	TRBJ2-2	.	.	TGTGCCAGCAGCCGCCTTAACGTACAGATGACCGGGGAGCTGTTTTTT	CASSRLNVQMTGELFF
TRBV7-3	TRBJ2-3	TRBD2	.	TGTGCCAGCAGCTTAATGGCGGGGGGAGGTTCGGATACGCAGTATTTT	CASSLMAGGGSDTQYF
TRBV28	TRBJ2-5	TRBD2	.	TGTGCCAGCAGTTTAGGGGGTAGGGGAGGGGAGACCCAGTACTTC	CASSLGGRGGETQYF
TRBV29-1	TRBJ1-1	TRBD1	.	TGCAGCGCCCCGGGACAGGGCACTGAAGCTTTCTTT	CSAPGQGTEAFF
TRBV5-6	TRBJ1-1	.	.	TGTGCCAGCAGCTGGCCCAGCGGACCCACTGAAGCTTTCTTT	CASSWPSGPTEAFF
TRBV10-1	TRBJ1-1	.	.	TGCGCCAGCAGTTGGGTGGGGGGGGCTTTGTCCCTGTGGGCTTTCTTT	CASSWVGGALSLWAFF
TRBV9	TRBJ1-5	.	few	TGTGCCAGCAGCGCCGGGGATAGCAATCAGCCCCAGCATTTT	CASSAGDSNQPQHF
TRBV5-1	TRBJ1-1	.	.	TGCGCCAGCAGCTTGGATACCCCTCCAGGGAAAGCTTTCTTT	CASSLDTPPGKAFF
TRBV7-6	TRBJ2-3	TRBD2	.	TGTGCCAGCAGCGCTACCTACGGACTAGCGGGGGGGCGGAATACGCAGTATTTT	CASSATYGLAGGRNTQYF
TRBV5-5	TRBJ1-2	.	few	TGTGCCAGCAGCTTGGTTCAACATCGGGAAAAAAACTTC	CASSLVQHREKNF
TRBV9	TRBJ2-3	TRBD1	.	TGTGCCAGCAACCACAGGGGTCGGAGCACAGATACGCAGTATTTT	CASNHRGRSTDTQYF
TRBV7-9	TRBJ2-4	TRBD1	once	TGTGCCAGCAGCAACCCCCGGGACAGGGTTCAGTACTTC	CASSNPRDRVQYF
TRBV13	TRBJ2-2	TRBD1	.	TGTGCCAGCAGGTTGACAGGGGACACCGGGGAGCTGTTTTTT	CASRLTGDTGELFF